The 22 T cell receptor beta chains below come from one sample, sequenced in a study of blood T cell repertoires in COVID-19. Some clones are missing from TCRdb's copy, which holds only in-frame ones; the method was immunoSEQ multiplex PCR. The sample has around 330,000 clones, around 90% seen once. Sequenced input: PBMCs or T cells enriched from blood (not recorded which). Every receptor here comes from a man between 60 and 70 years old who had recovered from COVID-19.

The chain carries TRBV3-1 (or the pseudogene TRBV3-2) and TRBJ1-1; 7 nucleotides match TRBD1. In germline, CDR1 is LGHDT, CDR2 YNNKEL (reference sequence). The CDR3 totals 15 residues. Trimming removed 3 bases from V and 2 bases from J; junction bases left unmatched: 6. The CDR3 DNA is TGTGCCAGCAGCCAGCATGGGACAGAAAACACTGAAGCTTTCTTT. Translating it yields CASSQHGTENTEAFF.

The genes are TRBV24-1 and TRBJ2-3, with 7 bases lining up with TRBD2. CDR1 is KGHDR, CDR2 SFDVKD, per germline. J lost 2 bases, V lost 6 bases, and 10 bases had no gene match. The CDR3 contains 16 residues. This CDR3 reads CATSPPAGSFTDTQYF. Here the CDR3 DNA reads TGTGCCACCAGTCCACCAGCGGGATCATTCACAGATACGCAGTATTTT.

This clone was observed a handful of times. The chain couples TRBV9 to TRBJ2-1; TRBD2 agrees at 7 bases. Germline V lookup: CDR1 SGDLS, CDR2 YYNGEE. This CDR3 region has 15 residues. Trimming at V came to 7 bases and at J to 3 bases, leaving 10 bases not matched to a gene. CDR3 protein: CASGAGLAVYNEQFF. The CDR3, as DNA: TGTGCCAGCGGGGCAGGGCTAGCGGTCTACAATGAGCAGTTCTTC.

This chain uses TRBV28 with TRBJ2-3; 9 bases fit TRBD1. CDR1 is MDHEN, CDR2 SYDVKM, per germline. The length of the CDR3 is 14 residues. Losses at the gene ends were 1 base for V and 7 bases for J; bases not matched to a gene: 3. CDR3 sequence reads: CASSLYRGQNTQYF. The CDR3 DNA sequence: TGTGCCAGCAGTTTATACAGGGGGCAAAATACGCAGTATTTT.

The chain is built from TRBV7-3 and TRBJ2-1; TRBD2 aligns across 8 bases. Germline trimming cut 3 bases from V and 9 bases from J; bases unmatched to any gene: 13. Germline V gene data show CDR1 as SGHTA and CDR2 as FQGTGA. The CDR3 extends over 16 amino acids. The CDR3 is CASSFLGSGITSEQFF. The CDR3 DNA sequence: TGTGCCAGCAGCTTTTTGGGTAGCGGGATAACGAGTGAGCAGTTCTTC.

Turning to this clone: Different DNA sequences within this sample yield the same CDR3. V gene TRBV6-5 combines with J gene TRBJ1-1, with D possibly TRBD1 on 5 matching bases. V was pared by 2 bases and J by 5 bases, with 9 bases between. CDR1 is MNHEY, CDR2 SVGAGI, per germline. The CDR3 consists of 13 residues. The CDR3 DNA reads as TGTGCCAGCAGTTACCCGGGGGGGACTGAAGCTTTCTTT. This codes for CASSYPGGTEAFF.

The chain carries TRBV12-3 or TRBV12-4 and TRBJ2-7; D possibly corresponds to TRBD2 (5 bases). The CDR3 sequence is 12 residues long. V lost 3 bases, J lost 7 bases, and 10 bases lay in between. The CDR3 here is CASSFVAWEQYF. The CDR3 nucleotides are TGTGCCAGCAGTTTCGTAGCGTGGGAGCAGTACTTC.

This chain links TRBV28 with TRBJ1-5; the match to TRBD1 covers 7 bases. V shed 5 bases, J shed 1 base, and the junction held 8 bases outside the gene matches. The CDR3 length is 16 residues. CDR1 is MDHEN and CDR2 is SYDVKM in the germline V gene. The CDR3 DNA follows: TGTGCCAGCAGTCGGCCCTCAGGGGGAAGCAATCAGCCCCAGCATTTT. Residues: CASSRPSGGSNQPQHF.

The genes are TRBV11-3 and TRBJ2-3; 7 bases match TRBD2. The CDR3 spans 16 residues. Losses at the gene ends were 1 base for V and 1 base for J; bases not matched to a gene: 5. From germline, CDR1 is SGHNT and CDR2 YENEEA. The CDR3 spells CASSLASGGRTDTQYF. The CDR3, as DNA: TGTGCCAGCAGCTTAGCTTCGGGGGGTCGCACAGATACGCAGTATTTT.

CDR3 loop: CASRLDRDNQPQHF. In DNA, the CDR3 is TGTGCCAGCAGACTAGACAGGGATAATCAGCCCCAGCATTTT. The chain employs TRBV6-5 and TRBJ1-5, with 7 bases that match TRBD1. The CDR3 totals 14 residues. Germline V gene lookup returns CDR1 MNHEY and CDR2 SVGAGI. The ends lost 6 bases at V and 4 bases at J; junction bases unmatched: 6.

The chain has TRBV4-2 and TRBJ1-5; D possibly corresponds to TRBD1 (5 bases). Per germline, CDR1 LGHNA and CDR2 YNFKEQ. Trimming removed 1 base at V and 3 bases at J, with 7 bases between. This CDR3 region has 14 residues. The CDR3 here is CASSQGGDNQPQHF. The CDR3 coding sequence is TGTGCCAGCAGCCAAGGGGGGGACAATCAGCCCCAGCATTTT.

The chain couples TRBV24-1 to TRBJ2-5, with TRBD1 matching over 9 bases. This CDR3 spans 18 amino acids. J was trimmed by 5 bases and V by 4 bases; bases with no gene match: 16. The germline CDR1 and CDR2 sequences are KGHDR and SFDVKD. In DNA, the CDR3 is TGTGCCACCAGTGACCCGAAACCGGCCGGACAGGGGCCGGAGACCCAGTACTTC. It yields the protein CATSDPKPAGQGPETQYF.

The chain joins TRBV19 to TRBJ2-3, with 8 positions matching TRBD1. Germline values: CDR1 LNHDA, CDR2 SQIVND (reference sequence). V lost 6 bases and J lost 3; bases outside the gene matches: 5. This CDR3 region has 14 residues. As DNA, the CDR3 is TGTGCCAGTAGCCCGACAGGGGTGACAGATACGCAGTATTTT. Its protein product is CASSPTGVTDTQYF.

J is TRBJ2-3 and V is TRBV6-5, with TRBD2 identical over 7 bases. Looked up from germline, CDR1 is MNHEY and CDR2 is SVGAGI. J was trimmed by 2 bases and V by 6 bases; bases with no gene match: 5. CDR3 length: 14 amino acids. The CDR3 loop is CASSTGTTTDTQYF. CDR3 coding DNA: TGTGCCAGCAGCACCGGGACTACCACAGATACGCAGTATTTT.

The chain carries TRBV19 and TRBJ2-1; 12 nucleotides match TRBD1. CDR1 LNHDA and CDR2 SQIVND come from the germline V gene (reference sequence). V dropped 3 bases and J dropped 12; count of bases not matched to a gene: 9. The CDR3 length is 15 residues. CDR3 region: CASSIPGTGGGRQFF. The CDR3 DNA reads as TGTGCCAGTAGTATTCCCGGGACAGGGGGCGGTCGGCAGTTCTTC. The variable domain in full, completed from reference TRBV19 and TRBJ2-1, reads DGGITQSPKYLFRKEGQNVTLSCEQNLNHDAMYWYRQDPGQGLRLIYYSQIVNDFQKGDIAEGYSVSREKKESFPLTVTSAQKNPTAFYLCASSIPGTGGGRQFFGPGTRLTVL.

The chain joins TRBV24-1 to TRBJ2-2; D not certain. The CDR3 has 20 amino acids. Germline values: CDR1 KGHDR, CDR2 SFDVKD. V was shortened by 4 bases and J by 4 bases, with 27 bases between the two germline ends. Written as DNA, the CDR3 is TGTGCCACCAGTGACCCCCCGAGGTGGGTTAACTACCGAACCACCGGGGAGCTGTTTTTT. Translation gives CATSDPPRWVNYRTTGELFF.

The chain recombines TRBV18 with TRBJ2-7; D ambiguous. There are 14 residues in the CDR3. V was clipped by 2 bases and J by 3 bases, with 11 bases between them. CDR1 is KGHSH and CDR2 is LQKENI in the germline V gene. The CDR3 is CASSPIWNSYEQYF. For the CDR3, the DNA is TGTGCCAGCTCACCAATTTGGAACAGCTACGAGCAGTACTTC.

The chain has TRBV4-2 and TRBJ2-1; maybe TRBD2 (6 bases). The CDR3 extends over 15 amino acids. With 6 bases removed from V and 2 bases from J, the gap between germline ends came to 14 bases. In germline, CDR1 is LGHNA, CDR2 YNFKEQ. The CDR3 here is CASSRRAGTYNEQFF. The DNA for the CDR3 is TGTGCCAGCAGTCGAAGGGCGGGAACCTACAATGAGCAGTTCTTC.

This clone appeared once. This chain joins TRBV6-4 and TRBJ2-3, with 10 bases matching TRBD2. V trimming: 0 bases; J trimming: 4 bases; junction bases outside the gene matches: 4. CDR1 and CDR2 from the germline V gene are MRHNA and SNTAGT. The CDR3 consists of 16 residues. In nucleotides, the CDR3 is TGTGCCAGCAGTGACTCTGGGACTAGCGTTCCAGATACGCAGTATTTT. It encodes CASSDSGTSVPDTQYF.

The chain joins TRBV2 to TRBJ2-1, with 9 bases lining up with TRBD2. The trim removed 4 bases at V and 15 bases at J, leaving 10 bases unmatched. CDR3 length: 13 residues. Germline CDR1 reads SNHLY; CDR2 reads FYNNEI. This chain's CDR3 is CASSAAGGSGAFF. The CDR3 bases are TGTGCCAGCAGTGCGGCGGGAGGGTCGGGGGCGTTCTTC.

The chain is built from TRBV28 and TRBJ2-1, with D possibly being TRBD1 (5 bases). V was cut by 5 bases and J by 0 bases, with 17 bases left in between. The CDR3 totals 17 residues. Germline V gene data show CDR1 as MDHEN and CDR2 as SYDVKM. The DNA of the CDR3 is TGTGCCAGCAGTCCTCTACAGGTGTATGTCTCCTACAATGAGCAGTTCTTC. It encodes CASSPLQVYVSYNEQFF.

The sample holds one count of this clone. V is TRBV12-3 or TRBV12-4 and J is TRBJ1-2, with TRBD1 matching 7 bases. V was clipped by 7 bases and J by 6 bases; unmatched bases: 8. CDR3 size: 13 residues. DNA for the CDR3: TGTGCCAGCATCCAAGGGGGCAGGGATGGCTACACCTTC. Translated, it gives CASIQGGRDGYTF.